Below are 11 T cell receptor beta chains sequenced from a single sample in a study of metastatic and nonmetastatic thyroid tumors. TCRdb re-analyzed the PCR reads using MiXCR. The table has roughly 4,000 clones, about a third seen once. Thyroid surgery took place with no prior treatment in any patient. The sample comprised adjacent normal tissue. All receptors come from a male donor with papillary thyroid cancer or a benign thyroid nodule (not recorded which). Some clones in this sample may be carry-over from other donors' samples.

By proportion, this clone is medium-sized. This chain uses TRBV2 with TRBJ2-5; 7 positions match TRBD2. Germline CDR1 and CDR2: SNHLY and FYNNEI. This CDR3 comprises 14 residues. V dropped 4 bases and J dropped 1; count of bases not matched to a gene: 3. Written as DNA, the CDR3 is TGTGCCAGCAGTGTACCTAGCGGCCAAGAGACCCAGTACTTC. It yields the protein CASSVPSGQETQYF.

On this clone itself: A read error may account for a junction end that differs from germline. V is TRBV10-1 and J is TRBJ2-1, with D possibly matching TRBD2 (6 bases). Germline V gene sequence: CDR1 WNHNN, CDR2 SYGVQD (reference sequence). The CDR3 extends over 16 amino acids. The CDR3 spells CASGESKAGGYNEQFF. The CDR3, as DNA: TGCGCCAGCGGTGAGTCGAAAGCGGGCGGCTACAATGAGCAGTTCTTC.

The V call is TRBV6-1, the J call TRBJ1-1; D not certain. CDR1 and CDR2 (germline): MNHNS, SASEGT. The CDR3 totals 15 residues. V was cut by 5 bases and J by 0 bases, with 13 bases left in between. The CDR3 sequence is CASSRGPDVNTEAFF. CDR3 sequence (DNA): TGTGCCAGCAGTCGTGGTCCGGACGTGAACACTGAAGCTTTCTTT.

The chain couples TRBV9 to TRBJ2-5; 7 nucleotides line up with TRBD2. The J call may be mistaken, given a closer DNA end match to TRBJ2-1. The CDR3 runs 18 residues. Per germline, CDR1 SGDLS and CDR2 YYNGEE. Here the CDR3 DNA reads TGTGCCAGCAGCGTAGAGCTGGGGGGGACCGTCTGGACGGTGGAGCAGTTCTTC. It encodes CASSVELGGTVWTVEQFF.

This clone has a handful of counts. The J gene is TRBJ2-2, the V gene TRBV7-8, with a weak D call TRBD1 (6 bases). Trimming took 2 bases from V and 5 from J, leaving 12 bases between them. CDR1 and CDR2 from the germline V gene are SGHVS and FQNEAQ. The CDR3 extends over 15 amino acids. Here the CDR3 DNA reads TGTGCCAGCAGCTTACGTATTACAGGGACCGGGGAGCTGTTTTTT. Translated: CASSLRITGTGELFF.

This clone came up a few times. The rearrangement joins TRBV27 to TRBJ2-3, with TRBD1 matching 8 bases. The CDR3 runs to 16 residues. With 5 bases clipped from V and 4 bases from J, the junction kept 11 bases outside the gene matches. Germline V CDR1 and CDR2: MNHEY, SMNVEV (reference sequence). The CDR3 sequence is CASSPQTGVVADTQYF. CDR3 DNA: TGTGCCAGCAGTCCACAGACAGGGGTGGTCGCAGATACGCAGTATTTT.

The chain carries TRBV3-1 and TRBJ2-7; D is ambiguous. The germline CDR1 and CDR2 sequences are LGHDT and YNNKEL (reference sequence). The CDR3 runs to 13 residues. V was shortened by 0 bases and J by 3 bases, with 6 bases between the two germline ends. This chain's CDR3 is CASSQEALYEQYF. The DNA for the CDR3 is TGTGCCAGCAGCCAAGAGGCCCTCTACGAGCAGTACTTC.

The table lists this clone with a few counts. The chain is built from TRBV27 and TRBJ1-2; D remains unclear. This CDR3 is 13 amino acids long. Germline V gene lookup returns CDR1 MNHEY and CDR2 SMNVEV (reference sequence). V lost 6 bases to trimming and J lost 0 bases, with 8 bases between them. In nucleotides, the CDR3 is TGTGCCAGCAGGGTCAGAGCTAACTATGGCTACACCTTC. It is translated as CASRVRANYGYTF.

By sample fraction, this clone is large. The chain recombines TRBV9 with TRBJ1-5; D is ambiguous. V dropped 2 bases and J dropped 3 bases, with 6 bases sitting between them. The CDR3 runs 13 residues. Germline V CDR1 and CDR2: SGDLS, YYNGEE. The chain's CDR3 is CASSVADNQPQHF. The CDR3 region has the DNA TGTGCCAGCAGCGTTGCGGACAATCAGCCCCAGCATTTT.

The sample holds a few counts of this clone. The rearrangement joins TRBV19 to TRBJ1-2; D remains unclear. Trimming took off 9 bases at V and 6 bases at J, with 17 bases between the two ends. Germline V gene data show CDR1 as LNHDA and CDR2 as SQIVND (reference sequence). The length of the CDR3 is 13 residues. The CDR3 sequence is CASKRREQNGYTF. The CDR3 DNA follows: TGTGCCAGCAAGCGAAGGGAACAAAATGGCTACACCTTC.

To note about this clone: With only one base between it and a far larger clone, this is likely a read error. This chain links TRBV5-8 with TRBJ2-7; maybe TRBD2 (6 bases). The CDR3 sequence is 15 residues long. Germline assignment: CDR1 SGHTS and CDR2 YDEGEE. CDR3 in amino acids: CANSLPGTLGGEQYF. In DNA form, the CDR3 reads TGTGCCAACAGCTTGCCCGGGACCTTGGGAGGCGAGCAGTACTTC.